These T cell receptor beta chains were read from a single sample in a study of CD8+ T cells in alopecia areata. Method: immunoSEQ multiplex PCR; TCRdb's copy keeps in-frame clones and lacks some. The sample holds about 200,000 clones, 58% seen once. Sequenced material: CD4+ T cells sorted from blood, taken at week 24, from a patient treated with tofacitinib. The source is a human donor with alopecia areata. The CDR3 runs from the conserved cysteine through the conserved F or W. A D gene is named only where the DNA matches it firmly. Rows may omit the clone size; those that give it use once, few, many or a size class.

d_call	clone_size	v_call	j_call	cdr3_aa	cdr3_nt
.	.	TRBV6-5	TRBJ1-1	CASSYSTRNTEAFF	TGTGCCAGCAGTTACTCGACGCGGAACACTGAAGCTTTCTTT
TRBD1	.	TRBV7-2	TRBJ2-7	CASSPHGQGVVEQYF	TGTGCCAGCAGCCCACACGGGCAGGGGGTAGTCGAGCAGTACTTC
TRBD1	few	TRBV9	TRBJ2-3	CASGQGGTGVFIPYF	TGTGCCAGCGGACAGGGGGGGACAGGAGTTTTTATTCCGTATTTT
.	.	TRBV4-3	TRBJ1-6	CASSHKLTVLNSPLHF	TGCGCCAGCAGCCACAAATTGACAGTGCTTAATTCACCCCTCCACTTT
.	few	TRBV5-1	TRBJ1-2	CASSLDPGDHGYTF	TGCGCCAGCAGCTTGGATCCAGGGGATCATGGCTACACCTTC
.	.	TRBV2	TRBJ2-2	CASTGAQGAGELFF	TGTGCCAGCACGGGGGCGCAAGGAGCCGGGGAGCTGTTTTTT
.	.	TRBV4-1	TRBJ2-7	CASSQEAEWDSYEQYF	TGCGCCAGCAGCCAAGAGGCAGAATGGGATTCCTACGAGCAGTACTTC
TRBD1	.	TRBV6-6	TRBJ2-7	CASSSRPGQGPEQYF	TGTGCCAGCAGCTCCCGTCCGGGACAGGGTCCCGAGCAGTACTTC
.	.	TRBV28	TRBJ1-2	CASSTTYGYTF	TGTGCCAGCAGCACGACCTATGGCTACACCTTC
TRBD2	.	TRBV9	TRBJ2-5	CASSVGGGEETQYF	TGTGCCAGCAGCGTAGGCGGGGGTGAGGAGACCCAGTACTTC
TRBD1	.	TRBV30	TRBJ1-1	CAWSLTGGYTEAFF	TGTGCCTGGAGCCTGACAGGGGGATACACTGAAGCTTTCTTT
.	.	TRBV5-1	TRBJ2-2	CASSLVGTGELFF	TGCGCCAGCAGCTTGGTGGGAACCGGGGAGCTGTTTTTT
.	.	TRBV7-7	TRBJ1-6	CASSLEAAGDSPLHF	TGTGCCAGCAGCTTAGAGGCGGCAGGGGACTCACCCCTCCACTTT
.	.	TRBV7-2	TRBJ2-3	CASSLAYDTQYF	TGTGCCAGCAGCTTAGCTTACGATACGCAGTATTTT
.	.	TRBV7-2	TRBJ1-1	CASSVVNTEAFF	TGTGCCAGCAGCGTAGTGAACACTGAAGCTTTCTTT
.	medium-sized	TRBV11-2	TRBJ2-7	CASSLTRAEQYF	TGTGCCAGCAGCTTAACGCGTGCCGAGCAGTACTTC
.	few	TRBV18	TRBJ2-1	CASSPGRAVSYNEQFF	TGTGCCAGCTCACCGGGTCGGGCAGTTTCCTACAATGAGCAGTTCTTC
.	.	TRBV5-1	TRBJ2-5	CASSLSWEETQYF	TGCGCCAGCAGCTTGTCCTGGGAAGAGACCCAGTACTTC
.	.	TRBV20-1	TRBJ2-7	CSARDKDEQYF	TGCAGTGCTAGAGATAAGGACGAGCAGTACTTC
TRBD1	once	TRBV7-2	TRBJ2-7	CASSPLDRVIGYEQYF	TGTGCCAGCAGCCCCCTAGACAGGGTTATTGGCTACGAGCAGTACTTC
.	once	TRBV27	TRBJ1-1	CASSLGQVNTEAFF	TGTGCCAGCAGTTTAGGTCAGGTGAACACTGAAGCTTTCTTT
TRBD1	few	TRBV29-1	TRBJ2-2	CSVERDRGSGELFF	TGCAGCGTTGAACGGGACAGGGGATCCGGGGAGCTGTTTTTT
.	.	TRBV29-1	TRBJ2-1	CSVGTVDVFKSEQFF	TGCAGCGTTGGGACAGTTGATGTCTTTAAGAGTGAGCAGTTCTTC
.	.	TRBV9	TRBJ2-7	CASSPHVAGEQYF	TGTGCCAGCAGCCCCCATGTGGCGGGTGAGCAGTACTTC
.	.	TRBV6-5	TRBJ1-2	CASSPGTSYGYTF	TGTGCCAGCAGTCCCGGGACCAGCTATGGCTACACCTTC
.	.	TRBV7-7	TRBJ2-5	CASSLRGAETQYF	TGTGCCAGCAGCTTAAGAGGGGCGGAGACCCAGTACTTC
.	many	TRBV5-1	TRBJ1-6	CASSPDRIPLFPLHF	TGCGCCAGCAGCCCGGACAGAATCCCCTTATTTCCCCTCCACTTT
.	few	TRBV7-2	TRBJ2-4	CASSPNSGGIQYF	TGTGCCAGCAGCCCGAACTCGGGCGGGATTCAGTACTTC
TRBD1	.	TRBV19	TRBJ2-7	CASSDGTAGSYEQYF	TGTGCCAGTAGCGACGGGACAGCTGGCTCCTACGAGCAGTACTTC
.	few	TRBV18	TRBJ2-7	CASSPPGQTEQYF	TGTGCCAGCTCACCACCGGGCCAGACCGAGCAGTACTTC
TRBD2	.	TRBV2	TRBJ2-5	CASSGTAAGEETQYF	TGTGCCAGCAGTGGCACGGCAGCGGGGGAAGAGACCCAGTACTTC
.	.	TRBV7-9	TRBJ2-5	CASSLGSGREETQYF	TGTGCCAGCAGCTTAGGGTCGGGGCGGGAAGAGACCCAGTACTTC
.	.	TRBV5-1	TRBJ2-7	CASSSHGVGWYEQYF	TGCGCCAGCAGCTCCCATGGTGTGGGCTGGTACGAGCAGTACTTC
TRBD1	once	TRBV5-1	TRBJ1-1	CASSLTGDTEAFF	TGCGCCAGCAGCTTGACAGGGGACACTGAAGCTTTCTTT
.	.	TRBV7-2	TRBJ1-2	CASTVTGYGYTF	TGTGCCAGCACCGTTACGGGGTATGGCTACACCTTC
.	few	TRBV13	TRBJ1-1	CASSALQAFF	TGTGCCAGCAGCGCCCTGCAGGCTTTCTTT
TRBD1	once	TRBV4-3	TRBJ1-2	CASSQEHRGSEGGYTF	TGCGCCAGCAGCCAGGAACACAGGGGATCGGAAGGTGGCTACACCTTC
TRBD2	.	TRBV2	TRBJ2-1	CASSFIESGSFNEQFF	TGTGCCAGCAGTTTTATCGAAAGCGGGAGTTTCAATGAGCAGTTCTTC
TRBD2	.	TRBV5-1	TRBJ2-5	CASSSGLAGPETQYF	TGCGCCAGCAGCTCGGGACTAGCGGGCCCGGAGACCCAGTACTTC
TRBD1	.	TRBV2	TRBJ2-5	CASRLDRGTQETQYF	TGTGCCAGCAGGCTTGACAGGGGAACCCAAGAGACCCAGTACTTC
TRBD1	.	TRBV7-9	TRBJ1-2	CASSSSNAQGSGYTF	TGTGCCAGCAGCTCTTCCAACGCACAGGGGAGCGGCTACACCTTC